The table lists the clone carrying this TCR beta chain with many counts. This record comes from a study of blood T cells in healthy people across ages. A sample-barcoded 5' primer and a J-beta primer mix were used in a second PCR of about 7 to 12 cycles. Researchers report that a template-switch adaptor with 12 random nucleotides tagged each cDNA molecule. In TCRdb, the 5' RACE reads were re-called with MiXCR into one record per CDR3 protein. The data contain about 930,000 distinct CDR3 sequences, approximately 32% of them seen just once; the ten biggest clones take up 10% to 13%. CDR1 is SGDLS and CDR2 is YYNGEE in the germline V gene. The CDR3 consists of 16 residues. V lost 0 bases to trimming and J lost 3 bases; unmatched junction nucleotides: 1. A further study also used this sample, focusing on T cells of mothers and their children. That paper states: During the second PCR, the M1S primer introduced sample barcodes along with 2-4 random nucleotides. The shaping of TCR recombination output by thymic selection is similar in related and unrelated pairs.

The chain employs TRBV9 and TRBJ2-3, with TRBD2 matching over 13 bases. The sample comprised blood. This TCR came from a woman aged 40 to 55 in good health. CDR3 DNA: TGTGCCAGCAGCGTAGAACTAGCGGGAGGGACAGATACGCAGTATTTT. Encoded protein: CASSVELAGGTDTQYF. Based on the CDR3 plus reference TRBV9 and TRBJ2-3, the full variable domain is DSGVTQTPKHLITATGQRVTLRCSPRSGDLSVYWYQQSLDQGLQFLIQYYNGEERAKGNILERFSAQQFPDLHSELNLSSLELGDSALYFCASSVELAGGTDTQYFGPGTRLTVL.